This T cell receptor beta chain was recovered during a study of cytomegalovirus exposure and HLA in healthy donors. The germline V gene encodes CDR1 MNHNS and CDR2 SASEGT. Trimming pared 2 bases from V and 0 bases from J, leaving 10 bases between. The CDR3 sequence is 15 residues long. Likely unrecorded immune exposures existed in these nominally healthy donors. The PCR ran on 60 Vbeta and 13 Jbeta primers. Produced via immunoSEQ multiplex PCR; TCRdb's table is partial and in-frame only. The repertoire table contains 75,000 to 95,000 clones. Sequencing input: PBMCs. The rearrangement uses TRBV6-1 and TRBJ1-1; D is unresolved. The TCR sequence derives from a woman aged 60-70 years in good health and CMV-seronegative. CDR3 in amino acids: CASSEMAPLNTEAFF. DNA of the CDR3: TGTGCCAGCAGTGAAATGGCACCATTGAACACTGAAGCTTTCTTT.